This T cell receptor beta chain was recorded in a study of blood T cell repertoires in COVID-19. The Seattle site enrolled patients during active infection and followed them longitudinally. Using immunoSEQ multiplex PCR, the repertoire was profiled, and TCRdb retains in-frame clones only, with some absent. The sample consists of 300,000 to 350,000 clones, around 88% of them appearing once. In germline, CDR1 is SGHTA, CDR2 FQGTGA. V trimming: 5 bases; J trimming: 7 bases; junction bases outside the gene matches: 6. The CDR3 has 14 residues. The specimen was peripheral blood. The origin of this receptor is a woman in her thirties with COVID-19, enrolled during active disease. The V and J genes are TRBV7-3 and TRBJ2-1, with 9 bases fitting TRBD1. The CDR3 here is CASSRDRDPNEQFF. CDR3 bases: TGTGCCAGCAGCCGGGACAGGGATCCAAATGAGCAGTTCTTC.